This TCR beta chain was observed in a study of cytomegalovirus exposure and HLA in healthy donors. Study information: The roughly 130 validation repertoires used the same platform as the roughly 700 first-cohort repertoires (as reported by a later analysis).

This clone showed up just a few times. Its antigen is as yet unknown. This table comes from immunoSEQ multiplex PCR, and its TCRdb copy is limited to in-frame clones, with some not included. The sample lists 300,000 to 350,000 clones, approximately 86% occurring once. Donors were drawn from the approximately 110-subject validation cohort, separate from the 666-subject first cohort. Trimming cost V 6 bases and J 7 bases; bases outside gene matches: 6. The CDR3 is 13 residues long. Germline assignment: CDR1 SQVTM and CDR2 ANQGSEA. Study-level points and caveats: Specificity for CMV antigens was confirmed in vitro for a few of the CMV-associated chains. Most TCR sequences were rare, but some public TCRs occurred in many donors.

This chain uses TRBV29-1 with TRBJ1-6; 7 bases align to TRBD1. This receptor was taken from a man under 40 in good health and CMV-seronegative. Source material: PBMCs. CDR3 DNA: TGCAGCGTCTCCCAGGGGGGAAATTCACCCCTCCACTTT. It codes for CSVSQGGNSPLHF.